This TCR beta chain was sequenced in a study of cytomegalovirus exposure and HLA in healthy donors. Study-level findings and limits: Earlier results showed most TCR beta V segments being productive about 87% or about 30% of the time.

The germline V gene has CDR1 KGHSH and CDR2 LQKENI. Trimming shortened V by 5 bases and J by 8 bases, and 12 bases separated the two germline ends. The CDR3 totals 12 residues. Vbeta (60) and Jbeta (13) primers were used in the PCR. Generated by immunoSEQ multiplex PCR, the TCRdb table keeps only in-frame clones and is missing some. The table for this sample gives around 80,000 clones. Everyone who donated was a healthy bone marrow donor. With regard to this clone: Its antigen remains unidentified.

The source is a man between 40 and 49 years old in good health and CMV-seronegative. This chain links TRBV18 with TRBJ1-2; D is uncertain. What was sequenced was PBMCs. The CDR3 nucleotides read TGTGCCAGCTCAACCGAGGGTGTCGGCTACACCTTC. Translated: CASSTEGVGYTF.